This T cell receptor beta chain was found in a study of T cell responses to AZD1222 COVID-19 vaccine. Assay: immunoSEQ multiplex PCR; the TCRdb copy retains only in-frame clones and omits some. In the table there are just under 95,000 clones, roughly 90% of which are singletons. This CDR3 comprises 13 residues. CDR1 LNHNV and CDR2 YYDKDF come from the germline V gene (reference sequence). Trimming removed 6 bases at V and 6 bases at J, with 11 bases between. The rearrangement joins TRBV15 to TRBJ1-4, with D tentatively TRBD1 (5 bases). Sequenced material: peripheral blood, taken on day 0 of AZD1222 vaccination. The source is an adult in good health. The CDR3 sequence is CATRRGLDEKLFF. For the CDR3, the DNA is TGTGCCACCAGGAGGGGATTAGATGAAAAACTGTTTTTT.